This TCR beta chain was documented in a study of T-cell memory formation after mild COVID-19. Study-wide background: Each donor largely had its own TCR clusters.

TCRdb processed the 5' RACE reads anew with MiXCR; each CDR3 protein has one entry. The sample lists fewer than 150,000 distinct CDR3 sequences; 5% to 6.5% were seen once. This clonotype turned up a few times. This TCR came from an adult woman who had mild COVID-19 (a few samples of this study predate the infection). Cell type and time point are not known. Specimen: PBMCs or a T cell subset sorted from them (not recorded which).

The CDR3 DNA is TGCGCCAGCAGCTCAATAGCGGGGGGGCCGTCAGATACGCAGTATTTT. Translating it yields CASSSIAGGPSDTQYF. The chain uses TRBV5-1 and TRBJ2-3; the match to TRBD2 covers 11 bases. The CDR3 extends over 16 amino acids. Trimming removed 3 bases from V and 4 bases from J; junction bases left unmatched: 7. Germline values: CDR1 SGHRS, CDR2 YFSETQ.